This TCR beta chain was recorded in a study of tumor and adjacent non-tumor tissue in lung cancer. The overall study: There were 12 adenocarcinoma, 2 squamous cell carcinoma and 1 small cell lung cancer cases.

RNA was extracted from bulk tissue without any cell sorting. The normal lung tissue was taken more than 3 cm from the tumor edge. Germline CDR1 reads SGHVS; CDR2 reads FQNEAQ. The CDR3 has 15 amino acids. In regard to this clonotype: Compared with germline, one end of the junction differs, possibly owing to a read error.

A modified ARM-PCR protocol with three rounds of nested PCR amplified TCRbeta. TCRdb reprocessed the multiplex PCR reads with MiXCR, giving one entry per CDR3 protein. This repertoire shows some 66,000 distinct CDR3 sequences, roughly 60% found once; its top ten account for about 31%. The sequenced material came from distant non-tumor lung tissue. The source is a man between 65 and 85 years old with non-small cell lung cancer. The chain employs TRBV7-8 and TRBJ1-5; the D is unclear. CDR3 protein: CASSLLPRETQPQHF. The CDR3 nucleotides are TGTGCTAGCAGCTTATTGCCAAGGGAGACACAGCCCCAGCATTTT.